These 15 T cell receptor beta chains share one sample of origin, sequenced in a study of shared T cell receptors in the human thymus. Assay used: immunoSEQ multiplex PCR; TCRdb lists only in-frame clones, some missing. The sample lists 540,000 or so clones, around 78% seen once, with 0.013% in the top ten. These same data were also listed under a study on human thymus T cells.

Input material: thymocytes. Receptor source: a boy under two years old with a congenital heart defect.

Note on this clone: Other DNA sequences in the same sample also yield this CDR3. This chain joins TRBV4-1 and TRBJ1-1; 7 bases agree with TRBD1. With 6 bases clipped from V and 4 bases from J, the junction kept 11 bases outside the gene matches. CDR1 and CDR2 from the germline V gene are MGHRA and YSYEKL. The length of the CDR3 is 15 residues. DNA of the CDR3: TGCGCCAGCAGACCACTAGACAGGGCGGGCACTGAAGCTTTCTTT. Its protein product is CASRPLDRAGTEAFF.

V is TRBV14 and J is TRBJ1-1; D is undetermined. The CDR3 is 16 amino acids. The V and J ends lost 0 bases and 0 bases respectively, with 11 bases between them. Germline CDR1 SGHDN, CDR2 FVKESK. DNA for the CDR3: TGTGCCAGCAGCCAAGACCCGGCAGGTATGAACACTGAAGCTTTCTTT. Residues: CASSQDPAGMNTEAFF.

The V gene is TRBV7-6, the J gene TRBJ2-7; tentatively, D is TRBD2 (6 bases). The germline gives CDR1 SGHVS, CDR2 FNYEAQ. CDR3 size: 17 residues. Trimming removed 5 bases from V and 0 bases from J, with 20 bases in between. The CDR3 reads CASSPGRSGRPSYEQYF. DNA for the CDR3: TGTGCCAGCAGCCCAGGGAGGTCAGGTCGCCCCTCCTACGAGCAGTACTTC.

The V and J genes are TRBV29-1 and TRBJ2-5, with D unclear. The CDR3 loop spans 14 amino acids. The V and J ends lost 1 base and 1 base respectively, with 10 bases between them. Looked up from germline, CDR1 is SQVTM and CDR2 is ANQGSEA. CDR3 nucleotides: TGCAGCGTTGAAGCCCGAGGTCGCCAAGAGACCCAGTACTTC. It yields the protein CSVEARGRQETQYF.

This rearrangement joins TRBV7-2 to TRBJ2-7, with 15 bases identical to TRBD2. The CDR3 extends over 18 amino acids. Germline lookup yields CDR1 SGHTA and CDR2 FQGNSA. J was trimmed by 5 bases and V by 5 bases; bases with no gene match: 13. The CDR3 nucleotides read TGTGCCAGCAGCGCCCCGGGACTAGCGGGAGGTAAGGTGCACGAGCAGTACTTC. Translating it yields CASSAPGLAGGKVHEQYF.

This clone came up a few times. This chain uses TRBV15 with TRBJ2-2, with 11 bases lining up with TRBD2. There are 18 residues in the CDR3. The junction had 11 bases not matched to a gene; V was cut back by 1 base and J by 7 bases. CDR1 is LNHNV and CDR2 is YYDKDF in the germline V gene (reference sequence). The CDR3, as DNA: TGTGCCACCAGCAGAGTTTACCTAGCGGGAGGATTTGGCGGGGAGCTGTTTTTT. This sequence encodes CATSRVYLAGGFGGELFF. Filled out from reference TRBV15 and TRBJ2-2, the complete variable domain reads DAMVIQNPRYQVTQFGKPVTLSCSQTLNHNVMYWYQQKSSQAPKLLFHYYDKDFNNEADTPDNFQSRRPNTSFCFLDIRSPGLGDTAMYLCATSRVYLAGGFGGELFFGEGSRLTVL.

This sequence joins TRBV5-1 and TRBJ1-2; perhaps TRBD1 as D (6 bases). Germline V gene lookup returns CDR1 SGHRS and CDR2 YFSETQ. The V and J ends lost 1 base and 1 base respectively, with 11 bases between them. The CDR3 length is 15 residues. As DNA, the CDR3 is TGCGCCAGCAGCTTGACGGGACACCATAACTATGGCTACACCTTC. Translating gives CASSLTGHHNYGYTF.

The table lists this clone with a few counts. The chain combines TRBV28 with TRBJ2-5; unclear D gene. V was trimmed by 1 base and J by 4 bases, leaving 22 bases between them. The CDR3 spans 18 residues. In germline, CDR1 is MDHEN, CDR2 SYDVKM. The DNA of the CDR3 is TGTGCCAGCAGTTTATCTCGACTTCCAAATCTTGTAATAGAGACCCAGTACTTC. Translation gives CASSLSRLPNLVIETQYF. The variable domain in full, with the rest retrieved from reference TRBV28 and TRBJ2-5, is DVKVTQSSRYLVKRTGEKVFLECVQDMDHENMFWYRQDPGLGLRLIYFSYDVKMKEKGDIPEGYSVSREKKERFSLILESASTNQTSMYLCASSLSRLPNLVIETQYFGPGTRLLVL.

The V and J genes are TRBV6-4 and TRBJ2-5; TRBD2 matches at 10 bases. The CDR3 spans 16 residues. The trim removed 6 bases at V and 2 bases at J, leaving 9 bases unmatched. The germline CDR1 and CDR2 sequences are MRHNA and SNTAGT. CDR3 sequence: CASRNVGLAAQETQYF. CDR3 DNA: TGTGCCAGCAGGAATGTTGGACTAGCGGCTCAAGAGACCCAGTACTTC.

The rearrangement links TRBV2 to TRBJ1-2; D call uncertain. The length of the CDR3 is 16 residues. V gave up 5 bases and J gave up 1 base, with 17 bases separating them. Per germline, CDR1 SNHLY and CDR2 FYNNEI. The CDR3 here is CASSQYRRTVNYGYTF. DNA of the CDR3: TGTGCCAGCAGTCAGTACCGCCGCACCGTTAACTATGGCTACACCTTC.

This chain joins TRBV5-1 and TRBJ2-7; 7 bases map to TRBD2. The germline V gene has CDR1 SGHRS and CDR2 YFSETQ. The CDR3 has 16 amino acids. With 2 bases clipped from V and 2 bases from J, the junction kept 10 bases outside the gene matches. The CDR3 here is CASSLESGEGTYEQYF. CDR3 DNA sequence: TGCGCCAGCAGCTTAGAATCGGGGGAGGGGACCTACGAGCAGTACTTC.

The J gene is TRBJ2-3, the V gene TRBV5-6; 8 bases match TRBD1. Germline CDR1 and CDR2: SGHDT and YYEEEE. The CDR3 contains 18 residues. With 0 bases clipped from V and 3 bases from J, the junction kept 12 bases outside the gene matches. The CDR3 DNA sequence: TGTGCCAGCAGCTTGGAGTTCCGACAGGGGTTAAGGACAGATACGCAGTATTTT. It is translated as CASSLEFRQGLRTDTQYF.

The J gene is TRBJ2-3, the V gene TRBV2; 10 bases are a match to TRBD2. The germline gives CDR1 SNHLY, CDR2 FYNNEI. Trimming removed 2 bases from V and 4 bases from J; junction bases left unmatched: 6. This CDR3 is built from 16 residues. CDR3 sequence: CASSEWASGSPDTQYF. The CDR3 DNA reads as TGTGCCAGCAGTGAATGGGCTAGCGGGAGCCCAGATACGCAGTATTTT.

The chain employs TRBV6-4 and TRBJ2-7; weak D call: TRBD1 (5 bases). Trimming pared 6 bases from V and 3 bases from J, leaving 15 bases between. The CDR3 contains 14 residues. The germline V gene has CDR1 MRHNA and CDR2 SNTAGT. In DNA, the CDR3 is TGTGCCAGCAGAGTAATGGACAAATTCTACGAGCAGTACTTC. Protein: CASRVMDKFYEQYF.

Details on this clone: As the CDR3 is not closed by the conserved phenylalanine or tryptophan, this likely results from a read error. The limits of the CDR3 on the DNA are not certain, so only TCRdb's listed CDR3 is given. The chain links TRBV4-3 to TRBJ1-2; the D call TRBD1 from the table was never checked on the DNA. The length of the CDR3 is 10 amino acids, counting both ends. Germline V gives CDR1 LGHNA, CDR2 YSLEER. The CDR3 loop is CASSSRQVRI.